Each of the 21 T cell receptor beta chains below was sequenced from the same sample in a study of shared clonotypes between healthy human individuals. The table came from immunoSEQ multiplex PCR; TCRdb's copy has only in-frame clones and leaves some out. This table has some 1.5 million clones, about 98% appearing once. The sequenced sample consisted of naive CD4+ T cells sorted from blood. The subset here: CD45RA+ positively selected. The receptors were sampled from a man aged 25 to 40 in good health.

This chain joins TRBV11-2 and TRBJ1-1, with D hard to call. This CDR3 is 13 amino acids long. Trimming removed 7 bases from V and 7 bases from J, with 16 bases in between. Germline values: CDR1 SGHAT, CDR2 FQNNGV. The CDR3 DNA sequence: TGTGCCAGCAAAGTGGCAGGTTTCGGTGAAGCTTTCTTT. Residues: CASKVAGFGEAFF.

This clone appeared a single time. The V call is TRBV7-8, the J call TRBJ2-7, with D uncertain. The CDR3 covers 16 residues. V was trimmed by 5 bases and J by 0 bases, leaving 17 bases between them. Germline loops: CDR1 SGHVS, CDR2 FQNEAQ. The CDR3 is CASSPNRFVLSYEQYF. CDR3 in DNA: TGTGCCAGCAGCCCCAATCGATTCGTCCTCTCCTACGAGCAGTACTTC.

The V and J genes are TRBV10-3 and TRBJ2-3; D not certain. This CDR3 region has 14 residues. Trimming removed 0 bases at V and 2 bases at J, with 6 bases between. Germline CDR1 ENHRY, CDR2 SYGVKD. Written as DNA, the CDR3 is TGTGCCATCAGTGAGTCAAGGTACACAGATACGCAGTATTTT. This translates into CAISESRYTDTQYF.

The chain employs TRBV4-3 and TRBJ2-7; D gene ambiguous. The CDR3 runs 14 residues. Trimming took 0 bases from V and 2 from J, leaving 8 bases between them. Per germline, CDR1 LGHNA and CDR2 YSLEER. The CDR3 DNA reads as TGCGCCAGCAGCCAAGATATTGGGGCCTACGAGCAGTACTTC. As protein: CASSQDIGAYEQYF.

This rearrangement joins TRBV5-1 to TRBJ2-2; TRBD1 might be the D (5 bases). The V gene's germline CDR1 is SGHRS and CDR2 YFSETQ. The CDR3 covers 15 residues. Deletions cut 1 base from V and 1 base from J, with 8 bases between. In DNA, the CDR3 is TGCGCCAGCAGCTTGCAGGGCAGGAACACCGGGGAGCTGTTTTTT. Its protein product is CASSLQGRNTGELFF.

As for this clone: The same CDR3 arises from other DNA sequences in this sample as well. The chain links TRBV5-1 to TRBJ2-5; D not resolved. The CDR3 covers 14 residues. V lost 0 bases and J lost 1, with 7 bases in between. Germline assignment: CDR1 SGHRS and CDR2 YFSETQ. The CDR3, as DNA: TGCGCCAGCAGCTTGGTCTTGGGCCAAGAGACCCAGTACTTC. It yields the protein CASSLVLGQETQYF.

V gene TRBV11-2 combines with J gene TRBJ2-3; tentatively, D is TRBD1 (6 bases). Looked up from germline, CDR1 is SGHAT and CDR2 is FQNNGV. The CDR3 runs 15 residues. V was shortened by 1 base and J by 6 bases, with 14 bases between the two germline ends. CDR3 bases: TGTGCCAGCAGCTTAGGACAGGAACAAGGGGATACGCAGTATTTT. Translated: CASSLGQEQGDTQYF.

The chain employs TRBV28 and TRBJ1-1; the D gene is possibly TRBD1 (6 bases). This CDR3 is built from 13 residues. The germline V gene encodes CDR1 MDHEN and CDR2 SYDVKM. The V gene lost 3 bases and the J gene lost 3 bases, with 8 bases spanning the gap. The CDR3 nucleotides read TGTGCCAGCAGTTTTACAGGGTACACTGAAGCTTTCTTT. Protein sequence: CASSFTGYTEAFF.

The J gene is TRBJ2-2, the V gene TRBV29-1, with D perhaps TRBD1 (6 bases). In germline, CDR1 is SQVTM, CDR2 ANQGSEA. Between the trimmed V and J ends, which lost 7 bases and 6 bases, there was a span of 15 bases. The CDR3 is 13 amino acids. The CDR3 reads CSARVQGPGELFF. CDR3 sequence (DNA): TGCAGCGCCCGAGTACAGGGTCCCGGGGAGCTGTTTTTT.

This rearrangement joins TRBV2 to TRBJ1-1, with D hard to call. Germline CDR1 reads SNHLY; CDR2 reads FYNNEI. The CDR3 sequence is 12 residues long. The V and J ends lost 5 bases and 1 base respectively, with 5 bases between them. The CDR3 DNA is TGTGCCAGCAGTCGAGAGAACACTGAAGCTTTCTTT. It specifies CASSRENTEAFF.

The J gene is TRBJ1-1, the V gene TRBV5-1; 8 nucleotides agree with TRBD1. This CDR3 has 15 amino acids. Germline-derived CDR1 and CDR2 are SGHRS and YFSETQ. V lost 0 bases and J lost 1; bases outside the gene matches: 2. CDR3 residues: CASSLAGGQNTEAFF. The CDR3 coding sequence is TGCGCCAGCAGCTTGGCAGGGGGCCAGAACACTGAAGCTTTCTTT.

The genes are TRBV7-2 and TRBJ2-5; D is possibly TRBD2 (6 bases). Germline V gene sequence: CDR1 SGHTA, CDR2 FQGNSA. The CDR3 is 14 amino acids. V was clipped by 1 base and J by 2 bases, with 8 bases between them. CDR3 amino acids: CASSLVREQETQYF. The CDR3 DNA sequence: TGTGCCAGCAGCTTAGTCCGGGAGCAAGAGACCCAGTACTTC.

The chain uses TRBV5-1 and TRBJ1-4; 7 bases are a match to TRBD1. V lost 0 bases and J lost 4; bases outside the gene matches: 3. Per the germline V gene, CDR1 is SGHRS and CDR2 is YFSETQ. The CDR3 covers 15 residues. The CDR3 is CASSLVSGGNEKLFF. The CDR3 DNA is TGCGCCAGCAGCTTGGTATCAGGGGGTAATGAAAAACTGTTTTTT. The complete variable domain, with remaining parts taken from reference TRBV5-1 and TRBJ1-4, reads KAGVTQTPRYLIKTRGQQVTLSCSPISGHRSVSWYQQTPGQGLQFLFEYFSETQRNKGNFPGRFSGRQFSNSRSEMNVSTLELGDSALYLCASSLVSGGNEKLFFGSGTQLSVL.

This sequence joins TRBV7-6 and TRBJ2-5; tentative D call: TRBD1 (6 bases). The CDR3 runs to 16 residues. Germline assignment: CDR1 SGHVS and CDR2 FNYEAQ. The V end lost 2 bases, the J end lost 1 base, and 14 bases lay between the germline ends. The CDR3 DNA is TGTGCCAGCAGCTTACGAACAGGGTTGTTCCAAGAGACCCAGTACTTC. Translated, it gives CASSLRTGLFQETQYF.

The rearrangement links TRBV10-3 to TRBJ1-2; 8 nucleotides match TRBD1. After removal of 10 bases from V and 5 bases from J, the junction contained 21 bases not matched to a gene. From germline, CDR1 is ENHRY and CDR2 SYGVKD. CDR3 length equals 17 residues. CDR3 nucleotide sequence: TGTGCCACTCGTCCCCATCCTAACGGGACAGGAGTATATGGCTACACCTTC. It codes for CATRPHPNGTGVYGYTF.

The chain joins TRBV30 to TRBJ2-7; 11 positions agree with TRBD1. After removal of 3 bases from V and 7 bases from J, the junction contained 14 bases not matched to a gene. The CDR3 contains 16 residues. CDR1 GTSNPN and CDR2 SVGIG come from the germline V gene (reference sequence). The CDR3: CAWRVGPGTGGTEQYF. The CDR3 nucleotides are TGTGCCTGGAGGGTTGGGCCGGGGACAGGGGGGACGGAGCAGTACTTC. The variable domain in full, completed from reference TRBV30 and TRBJ2-7, reads SQTIHQWPATLVQPVGSPLSLECTVEGTSNPNLYWYRQAAGRGLQLLFYSVGIGQISSEVPQNLSASRPQDRQFILSSKKLLLSDSGFYLCAWRVGPGTGGTEQYFGPGTRLTVT.

The chain uses TRBV6-4 and TRBJ1-5; the D gene is possibly TRBD1 (5 bases). This CDR3 has 13 amino acids. Trimming cost V 4 bases and J 3 bases, with 7 bases left between them. Looked up from germline, CDR1 is MRHNA and CDR2 is SNTAGT. The CDR3 bases are TGTGCCAGCAGTGCAGGGTTCAATCAGCCCCAGCATTTT. Translating gives CASSAGFNQPQHF.

This clone was observed once. The J gene is TRBJ1-3, the V gene TRBV9; no firm D call. The CDR3 totals 17 residues. The germline V gene has CDR1 SGDLS and CDR2 YYNGEE. Trimming left V 7 bases short and J 2 bases short, with 22 bases between. As DNA, the CDR3 is TGTGCCAGCGGAGTTGGGCCAGACTCTTTCCCTGGAAACACCATATATTTT. This translates into CASGVGPDSFPGNTIYF.

Notes on this clone: Within the sample, other DNA sequences also encode this same CDR3. The V gene is TRBV6-1, the J gene TRBJ1-2, with D possibly being TRBD1 (5 bases). Looked up from germline, CDR1 is MNHNS and CDR2 is SASEGT. The CDR3 consists of 12 residues. V gave up 3 bases and J gave up 3 bases, with 5 bases separating them. CDR3 DNA: TGTGCCAGCAGTGACAGGGACTATGGCTACACCTTC. Its protein is CASSDRDYGYTF.

V and J are TRBV4-1 and TRBJ2-4; no reliable D call. The CDR3 totals 14 residues. Deletions cut 1 base from V and 3 bases from J, with 7 bases between. In germline, CDR1 is MGHRA, CDR2 YSYEKL. CDR3 sequence (DNA): TGCGCCAGCAGCCAAGGAGAGCTCAAAAACATTCAGTACTTC. Its protein product is CASSQGELKNIQYF.

The J gene is TRBJ1-5, the V gene TRBV28; TRBD1 agrees at 11 bases. CDR3 length: 17 residues. J gave up 5 bases and V 4 bases, and 10 bases lay outside the gene matches. CDR1 and CDR2 from the germline V gene are MDHEN and SYDVKM. The CDR3, as DNA: TGTGCCAGCAGTTCCCCCACTGGACAGGGGGCTTATCAGCCCCAGCATTTT. Translation: CASSSPTGQGAYQPQHF.